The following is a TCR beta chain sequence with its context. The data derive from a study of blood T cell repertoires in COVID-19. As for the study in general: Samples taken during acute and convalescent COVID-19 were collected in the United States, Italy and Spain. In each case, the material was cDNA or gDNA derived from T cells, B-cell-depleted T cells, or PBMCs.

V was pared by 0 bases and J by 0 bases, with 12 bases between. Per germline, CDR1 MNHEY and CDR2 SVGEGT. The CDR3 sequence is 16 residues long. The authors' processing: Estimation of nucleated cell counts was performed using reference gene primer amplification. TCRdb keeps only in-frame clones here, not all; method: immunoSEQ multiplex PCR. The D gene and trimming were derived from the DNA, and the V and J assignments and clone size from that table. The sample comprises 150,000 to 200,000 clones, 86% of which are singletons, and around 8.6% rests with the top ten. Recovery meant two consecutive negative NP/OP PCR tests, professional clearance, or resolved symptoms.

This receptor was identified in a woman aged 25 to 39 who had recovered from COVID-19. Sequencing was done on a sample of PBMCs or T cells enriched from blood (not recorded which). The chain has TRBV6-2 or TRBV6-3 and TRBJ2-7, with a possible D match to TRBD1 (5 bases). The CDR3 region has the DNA TGTGCCAGCAGTTACTCGTTGCGACAGCCCTCCTACGAGCAGTACTTC. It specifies CASSYSLRQPSYEQYF.